This TCR beta chain is from a study of blood T cell repertoires in COVID-19. Whole-study context: Samples of COVID-19 (acute and convalescent) were obtained from the United States, Italy and Spain. The cDNA or gDNA used as material had been derived from T cells, B-cell-depleted T cells, or PBMCs.

Authors' methods: Amplification from reference gene primers served as the basis for estimated nucleated cell counts. Here immunoSEQ multiplex PCR was the method, and the copy in TCRdb shows in-frame clones only, minus some. That table gives V, J and clone size, and the DNA gave D and trimming. The profile shows approximately 94,000 clones, around four fifths of them singletons. V was cut by 5 bases and J by 4 bases, with 14 bases left in between. CDR3 size: 14 residues. Germline CDR1 reads MNHNY; CDR2 reads SVGAGI (reference sequence). The sequenced sample was peripheral blood. The chain links TRBV6-6 to TRBJ1-2; perhaps TRBD1 as D (6 bases). This clonotype originated in a man in his 70s with active or convalescent COVID-19. The CDR3 nucleotides read TGTGCCAGCAGTGCCATACAGGGATCCTATGGCTACACCTTC. Residues: CASSAIQGSYGYTF.